This T cell receptor (beta chain) comes out of a study of Ad26.COV2.S vaccination and SARS-CoV-2 variants. Study overall: In the study, Ad26.COV2.S was injected intramuscularly once, or twice 56 days apart. Study-level points and caveats: Reported findings describe substantial breadth in spike-specific CD8+ and CD4+ T cell responses following vaccination. The study found higher spike-specific TCR breadth in vaccine than placebo recipients. Breadth of non-spike TCRs did not differ between vaccinees and placebo recipients.

This clone was found once. Its antigen is as yet unknown. The method was immunoSEQ multiplex PCR; TCRdb's version includes in-frame clones alone and lacks a portion of them. The sample has about 390,000 clones, 80% to 95% seen once. This CDR3 is 14 amino acids long. V was clipped by 3 bases and J by 0 bases, with 8 bases between them. Germline CDR1 MNHEY, CDR2 SMNVEV (reference sequence). Sample treatment: 19 received Ad26.COV2.S at low or high dose, single or two shots; several received placebo; per-sample allocation not given. Sampling took place 63 days after the first vaccine or placebo injection. The clonotype comes from a person between 18 and 60 years old who received the Ad26.COV2.S COVID-19 vaccine or a placebo. The sequences come from peripheral blood, collected in a trial of Ad26.COV2.S vaccine versus placebo. The rearrangement joins TRBV27 to TRBJ1-2; no clear D gene. In DNA, the CDR3 is TGTGCCAGCAGTTTCATAGGGACTAACTATGGCTACACCTTC. It yields the protein CASSFIGTNYGYTF.